The next 18 T cell receptor beta chains were all read from a single sample in a study of blood T cell repertoires in COVID-19. Method: immunoSEQ multiplex PCR; TCRdb's copy keeps in-frame clones and lacks some. The sample shows more than 95,000 clones, 81% of them seen only once. The material sequenced was peripheral blood. These receptors were taken from a woman aged 70-85 years with acute or convalescent COVID-19.

The CDR3 sequence: CASSPSRVNTEAFF. CDR3 sequence (DNA): TGTGCCAGCAGCCCCAGCAGGGTGAACACTGAAGCTTTCTTT. The chain uses TRBV7-6 and TRBJ1-1; TRBD1 is a possible D gene (5 bases). Per the germline V gene, CDR1 is SGHVS and CDR2 is FNYEAQ. The CDR3 has 14 amino acids. Trimming took off 5 bases at V and 0 bases at J, with 10 bases between the two ends.

The CDR3 loop is CASSPLREGEQFF. Written as DNA, the CDR3 is TGTGCCAGCAGCCCCCTCCGGGAGGGTGAGCAGTTCTTC. This chain connects TRBV6-5 to TRBJ2-1; TRBD2 matches at 8 bases. V trimming: 6 bases; J trimming: 9 bases; junction bases outside the gene matches: 7. Looked up from germline, CDR1 is MNHEY and CDR2 is SVGAGI. The CDR3 is 13 amino acids.

This chain joins TRBV27 and TRBJ2-3, with D tentatively TRBD2 (6 bases). The CDR3 loop spans 13 amino acids. Germline CDR1 is MNHEY and CDR2 is SMNVEV (reference sequence). The V and J ends lost 5 bases and 2 bases respectively, with 8 bases between them. In nucleotides, the CDR3 is TGTGCCAGCAGTGGGGGGAACACAGATACGCAGTATTTT. Protein sequence: CASSGGNTDTQYF.

The chain links TRBV4-1 to TRBJ1-1, with TRBD1 identical over 11 bases. The CDR3 extends over 15 amino acids. Germline CDR1 is MGHRA and CDR2 is YSYEKL. V gave up 2 bases and J gave up 5 bases; unmatched junction bases: 4. The chain's CDR3 is CASSQTGQGATEAFF. For the CDR3, the DNA is TGCGCCAGCAGCCAAACCGGACAGGGGGCGACTGAAGCTTTCTTT.

The gene calls are TRBV7-2 and TRBJ1-2, with 9 bases aligning to TRBD1. Germline values: CDR1 SGHTA, CDR2 FQGNSA. V shed 5 bases and J 7 bases; nucleotides not matched to a gene: 8. This CDR3 region has 14 residues. In DNA, the CDR3 is TGTGCCAGCAGCCTATGGGACAGGGAAGGTGGCTACACCTTC. It yields the protein CASSLWDREGGYTF. The variable domain in full, completed from reference TRBV7-2 and TRBJ1-2, reads GAGVSQSPSNKVTEKGKDVELRCDPISGHTALYWYRQSLGQGLEFLIYFQGNSAPDKSGLPSDRFSAERTGGSVSTLTIQRTQQEDSAVYLCASSLWDREGGYTFGSGTRLTVV.

The chain uses TRBV10-1 and TRBJ2-3; no reliable D call. The length of the CDR3 is 15 residues. Germline-derived CDR1 and CDR2 are WNHNN and SYGVQD (reference sequence). The ends were cut back, 2 bases at V and 2 bases at J, with 11 bases in the middle. In nucleotides, the CDR3 is TGCGCCAGCAGTGAGGATAATAGTGTCACAGATACGCAGTATTTT. This encodes CASSEDNSVTDTQYF.

The chain has TRBV29-1 and TRBJ1-1; D is ambiguous. Germline CDR1 SQVTM, CDR2 ANQGSEA. The V gene lost 4 bases and the J gene lost 4 bases, with 10 bases spanning the gap. CDR3 length: 12 amino acids. In DNA, the CDR3 is TGCAGCGTTGGTGCGTGGAGCACTGAAGCTTTCTTT. Its translation: CSVGAWSTEAFF.

The chain employs TRBV28 and TRBJ1-6, with D possibly TRBD1 on 6 matching bases. Germline CDR1 and CDR2: MDHEN and SYDVKM. This CDR3 has 13 residues. V dropped 3 bases and J dropped 8 bases, with 8 bases sitting between them. The CDR3 loop reads CASSLAGDSPLHF. CDR3 DNA sequence: TGTGCCAGCAGTTTGGCAGGGGATTCACCCCTCCACTTT.

The chain joins TRBV29-1 to TRBJ2-5; no clear D gene. CDR1 is SQVTM and CDR2 is ANQGSEA in the germline V gene. V was shortened by 4 bases and J by 5 bases, with 5 bases between the two germline ends. The CDR3 consists of 10 residues. CDR3 nucleotide sequence: TGCAGCGTTGGAGTGGAGACCCAGTACTTC. Its protein is CSVGVETQYF.

The rearrangement joins TRBV18 to TRBJ1-4; TRBD1 might be the D (6 bases). Germline CDR1 KGHSH, CDR2 LQKENI. V lost 4 bases, J lost 8 bases, and 8 bases lay in between. The CDR3 is 12 amino acids. The CDR3 DNA is TGTGCCAGCTCACTAGACAGGGAAAAACTGTTTTTT. Translating it yields CASSLDREKLFF.

This clone was observed once. The chain links TRBV5-4 to TRBJ1-4; the match to TRBD1 covers 9 bases. Losses at the gene ends were 4 bases for V and 7 bases for J; bases not matched to a gene: 8. Germline V gives CDR1 SGHNT, CDR2 YYREEE (reference sequence). CDR3 length equals 15 residues. The CDR3, as DNA: TGTGCCAGCAGCCTCAGAACAGGGGGCGGTGAAAAACTGTTTTTT. Protein product: CASSLRTGGGEKLFF.

This clone was seen just once. The rearrangement joins TRBV5-4 to TRBJ1-2; TRBD1 aligns across 8 bases. This CDR3 is built from 14 residues. After removal of 4 bases from V and 8 bases from J, the junction contained 10 bases not matched to a gene. The V gene's germline CDR1 is SGHNT and CDR2 YYREEE (reference sequence). This CDR3 is CASSLDRGYGGYTF. CDR3 bases: TGTGCCAGCAGCCTTGACAGGGGATACGGAGGCTACACCTTC.

This rearrangement joins TRBV5-8 to TRBJ2-2; 8 nucleotides line up with TRBD1. The germline CDR1 and CDR2 sequences are SGHTS and YDEGEE. CDR3 size: 14 residues. J was trimmed by 6 bases and V by 4 bases; bases with no gene match: 5. The CDR3 DNA reads TGTGCCAGCAGCCGACAGGGGTGGTCCGGGGAGCTGTTTTTT. Encoded protein: CASSRQGWSGELFF.

The CDR3 coding sequence is TGTGCCAGCAGCCCCCGGGACAGGGGCACTGAAGCTTTCTTT. The encoded protein is CASSPRDRGTEAFF. The chain combines TRBV7-6 with TRBJ1-1, with 10 bases identical to TRBD1. CDR3 length equals 14 residues. J lost 4 bases, V lost 5 bases, and 4 bases had no gene match. Per germline, CDR1 SGHVS and CDR2 FNYEAQ.

This clone occurred a few times. J is TRBJ1-2 and V is TRBV6-6; 7 bases match TRBD1. This CDR3 has 16 amino acids. V shed 4 bases and J 2 bases; nucleotides not matched to a gene: 10. CDR1 and CDR2 from the germline V gene are MNHNY and SVGAGI (reference sequence). This chain's CDR3 is CASSSPPGQRNYGYTF. In DNA form, the CDR3 reads TGTGCCAGCAGTTCCCCACCGGGACAGAGAAACTATGGCTACACCTTC.

This clone has only a few counts. The rearrangement joins TRBV19 to TRBJ2-7, with 8 positions matching TRBD1. Per the germline V gene, CDR1 is LNHDA and CDR2 is SQIVND (reference sequence). J gave up 3 bases and V 1 base, and 2 bases lay outside the gene matches. CDR3 length equals 14 residues. The CDR3 here is CASSIGTGNYEQYF. CDR3 nucleotide sequence: TGTGCCAGTAGTATAGGGACAGGGAACTACGAGCAGTACTTC.

This chain joins TRBV4-3 and TRBJ1-3; D possibly corresponds to TRBD1 (5 bases). Looked up from germline, CDR1 is LGHNA and CDR2 is YSLEER. The CDR3 length is 16 residues. Trimming stripped 0 bases from V and 2 bases from J, with 11 bases between. CDR3 sequence reads: CASSQDRLGAGNTIYF. The CDR3 nucleotides are TGCGCCAGCAGCCAAGATCGTCTAGGGGCTGGAAACACCATATATTTT.

The V gene is TRBV28, the J gene TRBJ2-3; D remains ambiguous. Looked up from germline, CDR1 is MDHEN and CDR2 is SYDVKM. Trimming pared 4 bases from V and 2 bases from J, leaving 4 bases between. This CDR3 is 12 amino acids long. CDR3 sequence: CASSSVTDTQYF. DNA for the CDR3: TGTGCCAGCAGTTCTGTCACAGATACGCAGTATTTT.